The sequence of this T cell receptor (beta chain) was determined in a study of beta chain features in type 1 diabetes. Looked up from germline, CDR1 is MDHEN and CDR2 is SYDVKM. This CDR3 contains 14 residues. The ends lost 8 bases at V and 3 bases at J; junction bases unmatched: 10. Sorting with CD45RO/CCR7/CD25/CD127/CD95/CD27 yielded naive, central memory, regulatory and stem-like memory CD4+ cells. Reverse transcribing all isolated RNA meant expressed TCRB transcripts were sequenced. Profiling relied on immunoSEQ multiplex PCR, and the TCRdb table lists in-frame clones only, not all of them. The data hold about 340,000 clones, with 7% to 9% observed a single time.

The clonotype was recovered from a woman aged 18 to 35 in good health. V and J are TRBV28 and TRBJ2-7; 7 bases are shared with TRBD2. The sample was central memory CD4+ T cells from blood. DNA of the CDR3: TGTGCCAGCGCTACCAGGACGGGGGGCTACGAGCAGTACTTC. Translation gives CASATRTGGYEQYF.